These T cell receptor beta chains were read from a single sample in a study of T cells in Graves' hyperthyroidism and ophthalmopathy. TCRdb passed the multiplex PCR reads through MiXCR, listing each CDR3 protein once. Among 500,000 to 800,000 distinct CDR3 sequences listed, 45% were seen once. The material sequenced was peripheral blood or thyroid tissue (not recorded which). All receptors come from an adult man with Graves' disease, either hyperthyroidism or ophthalmopathy (not recorded which). The conserved cysteine and the conserved F or W are not part of the CDR3 here.

V gene: TRBV29-1
J gene: -
CDR3 protein: SVEVRGGYEQY

V gene: TRBV7-2
J gene: TRBJ1-1
CDR3 protein: ASSPVRGTEAF

V gene: TRBV2
J gene: TRBJ1-5
CDR3 protein: ASSVDSVNQPQH

V gene: TRBV7-9
J gene: TRBJ1-1
CDR3 protein: ASSSRTGGPEAF

V gene: TRBV6-5
J gene: TRBJ1-4
CDR3 protein: ASRVGGAYEKLF

V gene: TRBV29-1
J gene: TRBJ1-5
CDR3 protein: SSRGQGSNQPQH

V gene: TRBV12-3/TRBV12-4
J gene: TRBJ1-5
CDR3 protein: ASNYRGMGQPQH

V gene: TRBV10-3
J gene: TRBJ1-5
CDR3 protein: AISEDRAGYSNQPQH

V gene: TRBV24-1
J gene: TRBJ2-2
CDR3 protein: ATSDTGTGVTGELF

V gene: TRBV7-2
J gene: TRBJ1-2
CDR3 protein: ASSVGQTVLYGYT

V gene: TRBV10-3
J gene: TRBJ2-2
CDR3 protein: AISGTGTGRGTGELF

V gene: TRBV10-3
J gene: TRBJ1-5
CDR3 protein: AIRTTSGSYEH

V gene: TRBV14
J gene: TRBJ1-6
CDR3 protein: ASSQNGGSPLH

V gene: TRBV9
J gene: TRBJ1-1
CDR3 protein: ASSVAGTPGNSEAF

V gene: TRBV20-1
J gene: TRBJ1-1
CDR3 protein: SAPGDRLNTEAF

V gene: TRBV29-1
J gene: TRBJ1-5
CDR3 protein: SVEGVRRWDTNQPQH

V gene: TRBV2
J gene: TRBJ1-4
CDR3 protein: ASVVGTGVKKLF

V gene: TRBV11-3
J gene: TRBJ2-7
CDR3 protein: ASSLVDPEYEQY

V gene: TRBV7-8
J gene: TRBJ1-2
CDR3 protein: ASSLLQGRYGYT

V gene: TRBV29-1
J gene: TRBJ1-1
CDR3 protein: SVAPWDPNTEAF

V gene: TRBV12-3/TRBV12-4
J gene: TRBJ1-5
CDR3 protein: ASSYWGQGGYSNQPQH

V gene: TRBV7-9
J gene: TRBJ1-2
CDR3 protein: ASSQRQGRNYGYT

V gene: TRBV14
J gene: TRBJ1-2
CDR3 protein: ASSRASEEYWGYT

V gene: TRBV24-1
J gene: TRBJ1-2
CDR3 protein: ATSARKGVDGYT

V gene: TRBV2
J gene: TRBJ1-5
CDR3 protein: ASSPYPGRGQPQH

V gene: TRBV29-1
J gene: TRBJ1-1
CDR3 protein: SVGGRGGSVAPQKAF

V gene: TRBV25-1
J gene: TRBJ2-5
CDR3 protein: ASTGQGETQY

V gene: TRBV29-1
J gene: TRBJ1-4
CDR3 protein: SVEWRQGNEKLF

V gene: TRBV11-2
J gene: TRBJ2-2
CDR3 protein: ASSFRGLAGGTVGELF

V gene: TRBV7-2
J gene: TRBJ2-7
CDR3 protein: ASSQVGGLRSYEQY

V gene: TRBV29-1
J gene: TRBJ1-5
CDR3 protein: SVRQGQYQH

V gene: TRBV5-8
J gene: TRBJ2-5
CDR3 protein: ASSRTGQYQETQY

V gene: TRBV19
J gene: TRBJ1-1
CDR3 protein: ASSTQTGGNTEAF

V gene: TRBV24-1
J gene: TRBJ1-2
CDR3 protein: ASSPAGHPAYGYT

V gene: TRBV6-5
J gene: TRBJ2-5
CDR3 protein: ASSPNSPRGETQY

V gene: TRBV7-8
J gene: TRBJ2-3
CDR3 protein: ASSLRTRSDTQY

V gene: TRBV20-1
J gene: TRBJ1-6
CDR3 protein: SARRTGRDSPLH

V gene: TRBV6-6
J gene: TRBJ2-5
CDR3 protein: ASSYSIRGETQY

V gene: TRBV10-2
J gene: TRBJ1-2
CDR3 protein: ASSEWGRIDGYT

V gene: TRBV7-3
J gene: TRBJ2-2
CDR3 protein: ASSLLAGGAGGELF

V gene: TRBV2
J gene: TRBJ1-1
CDR3 protein: ASRGRLSRTEAF

V gene: TRBV10-2
J gene: TRBJ1-1
CDR3 protein: ASSQMAVSKNTEAF

V gene: TRBV29-1
J gene: TRBJ1-4
CDR3 protein: SVEDTRQGREKLF

V gene: TRBV5-1
J gene: TRBJ1-4
CDR3 protein: ASSLSQGNEKLF

V gene: TRBV13
J gene: TRBJ1-2
CDR3 protein: ASSVPPNYGYT

V gene: TRBV19
J gene: TRBJ2-7
CDR3 protein: ASSWDSGAPYEQY

V gene: TRBV10-3
J gene: TRBJ1-2
CDR3 protein: AISVSLEPNYGYT

V gene: TRBV29-1
J gene: TRBJ1-2
CDR3 protein: SVGRGRYT

V gene: TRBV29-1
J gene: TRBJ2-2
CDR3 protein: SCNRGSTGELF

V gene: TRBV15
J gene: TRBJ1-5
CDR3 protein: ATRETGTGNQPQH